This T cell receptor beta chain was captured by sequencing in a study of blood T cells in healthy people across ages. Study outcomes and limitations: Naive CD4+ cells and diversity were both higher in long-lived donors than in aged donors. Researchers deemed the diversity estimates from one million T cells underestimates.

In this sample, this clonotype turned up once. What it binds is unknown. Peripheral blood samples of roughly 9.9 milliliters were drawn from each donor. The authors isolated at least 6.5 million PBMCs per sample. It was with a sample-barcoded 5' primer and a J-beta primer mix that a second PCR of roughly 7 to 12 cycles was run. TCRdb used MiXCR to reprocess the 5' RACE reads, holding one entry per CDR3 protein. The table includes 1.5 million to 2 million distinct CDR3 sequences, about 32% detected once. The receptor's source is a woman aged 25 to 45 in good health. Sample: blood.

Here the CDR3 DNA reads TGCGCCAGCAGCCAGGAACAGGGGATTGGCTACACCTTC. Protein product: CASSQEQGIGYTF. V is TRBV5-1 and J is TRBJ1-2; 7 nucleotides match TRBD1. CDR1 is SGHRS and CDR2 is YFSETQ in the germline V gene. Trimming cost V 4 bases and J 7 bases; bases outside gene matches: 7. The CDR3 is 13 residues long.